These 22 T cell receptor beta chains were all obtained from the same sample, sequenced in a study of blood T cell repertoires in COVID-19. The repertoire was sequenced with immunoSEQ multiplex PCR; TCRdb's copy has only in-frame clones and lacks some. The table includes more than 300,000 clones, over 75% detected once. Source material: PBMCs or T cells enriched from blood (not recorded which). The source is a man aged 35-49 years in a cohort exposed to, infected with or recovered from COVID-19 (not recorded which).

The chain is built from TRBV3-1 (or the pseudogene TRBV3-2) and TRBJ2-4, with 8 bases aligning to TRBD2. The CDR3 consists of 14 residues. The germline gives CDR1 LGHDT, CDR2 YNNKEL (reference sequence). V gave up 4 bases and J gave up 8 bases; unmatched junction bases: 7. The CDR3 loop is CASSPETSAHIQYF. The CDR3 DNA sequence: TGTGCCAGCAGCCCTGAGACTAGCGCGCACATTCAGTACTTC.

This chain uses TRBV5-1 with TRBJ2-3; D is perhaps TRBD2 (5 bases). Per the germline V gene, CDR1 is SGHRS and CDR2 is YFSETQ. This CDR3 region has 16 residues. The ends were cut back, 1 base at V and 0 bases at J, with 12 bases in the middle. CDR3 coding DNA: TGCGCCAGCAGCTTGACCCCTAGCAGAAGCACAGATACGCAGTATTTT. Translated, it gives CASSLTPSRSTDTQYF.

The chain recombines TRBV5-1 with TRBJ2-5; TRBD1 is a possible D gene (5 bases). With 0 bases removed from V and 1 base from J, the gap between germline ends came to 10 bases. In germline, CDR1 is SGHRS, CDR2 YFSETQ. The CDR3 has 15 amino acids. The CDR3 sequence: CASSLGSGLQETQYF. In DNA form, the CDR3 reads TGCGCCAGCAGCTTGGGATCAGGGCTCCAAGAGACCCAGTACTTC.

CDR3 nucleotides: TGTGCCAGTAGTTCCCGATCACTCACCTACGAGCAGTACTTC. This sequence encodes CASSSRSLTYEQYF. The chain joins TRBV19 to TRBJ2-7; D is uncertain. Trimming pared 5 bases from V and 2 bases from J, leaving 13 bases between. Germline V CDR1 and CDR2: LNHDA, SQIVND (reference sequence). The CDR3 contains 14 residues. The full variable domain, in which reference TRBV19 and TRBJ2-7 provide the parts outside the CDR3, is DGGITQSPKYLFRKEGQNVTLSCEQNLNHDAMYWYRQDPGQGLRLIYYSQIVNDFQKGDIAEGYSVSREKKESFPLTVTSAQKNPTAFYLCASSSRSLTYEQYFGPGTRLTVT.

This chain joins TRBV30 and TRBJ1-5; D gene unclear. Germline lookup yields CDR1 GTSNPN and CDR2 SVGIG (reference sequence). Deletions cut 0 bases from V and 7 bases from J, with 10 bases between. This CDR3 comprises 13 residues. The CDR3 DNA follows: TGTGCCTGGAGTGTCGCCCCGGGGCAGCCCCAGCATTTT. Translated, it gives CAWSVAPGQPQHF.

The chain carries TRBV18 and TRBJ2-7, with unresolved D. This CDR3 spans 18 amino acids. Trimming cost V 2 bases and J 4 bases, with 24 bases left between them. Germline assignment: CDR1 KGHSH and CDR2 LQKENI. CDR3 amino acids: CASSPGILSRQDDYEQYF. The CDR3 DNA is TGTGCCAGCTCACCAGGTATTTTGAGCCGGCAGGATGATTACGAGCAGTACTTC. Complete variable domain (other parts from reference TRBV18 and TRBJ2-7): NAGVMQNPRHLVRRRGQEARLRCSPMKGHSHVYWYRQLPEEGLKFMVYLQKENIIDESGMPKERFSAEFPKEGPSILRIQQVVRGDSAAYFCASSPGILSRQDDYEQYFGPGTRLTVT.

The chain couples TRBV6-5 to TRBJ2-5; TRBD1 matches at 10 bases. The V segment lost 6 bases and the J segment 5 bases; nucleotides outside the gene matches: 6. From germline, CDR1 is MNHEY and CDR2 SVGAGI. This CDR3 is 14 amino acids long. The CDR3 loop is CASSSRTGGETQYF. CDR3 DNA: TGTGCCAGCAGCTCCCGGACAGGGGGGGAGACCCAGTACTTC.

The chain couples TRBV7-2 to TRBJ2-5; 7 positions match TRBD2. The germline V gene encodes CDR1 SGHTA and CDR2 FQGNSA. This CDR3 has 17 residues. V was clipped by 1 base and J by 5 bases; unmatched bases: 13. CDR3 DNA sequence: TGTGCCAGCAGCTTAGGCTTGTGGCGGGAGCGTTGGGAGACCCAGTACTTC. Translation: CASSLGLWRERWETQYF. Variable domain in full (rest from reference TRBV7-2 and TRBJ2-5): GAGVSQSPSNKVTEKGKDVELRCDPISGHTALYWYRQSLGQGLEFLIYFQGNSAPDKSGLPSDRFSAERTGGSVSTLTIQRTQQEDSAVYLCASSLGLWRERWETQYFGPGTRLLVL.

The chain couples TRBV6-1 to TRBJ1-5; no clear D gene. CDR1 is MNHNS, CDR2 SASEGT, per germline. CDR3 length equals 13 residues. The V gene lost 2 bases and the J gene lost 10 bases, with 12 bases spanning the gap. CDR3 protein: CASSEMLAVPQHF. In DNA, the CDR3 is TGTGCCAGCAGTGAAATGTTGGCAGTTCCCCAGCATTTT.

This chain uses TRBV27 with TRBJ1-6; tentatively, D is TRBD1 (5 bases). Germline values: CDR1 MNHEY, CDR2 SMNVEV (reference sequence). Trimming left V 5 bases short and J 12 bases short, with 11 bases between. The CDR3 length is 12 residues. This CDR3 is CASSDTGKPLHF. In nucleotides, the CDR3 is TGTGCCAGCAGTGATACAGGCAAACCCCTCCACTTT.

The chain links TRBV5-5 to TRBJ2-3; 7 bases are shared with TRBD2. Germline assignment: CDR1 SGHKS and CDR2 YYEKEE (reference sequence). The V segment lost 0 bases and the J segment 1 base; nucleotides outside the gene matches: 2. The CDR3 sequence is 15 residues long. CDR3 loop: CASSLGGRGTDTQYF. CDR3 nucleotide sequence: TGTGCCAGCAGCTTGGGTGGGAGGGGCACAGATACGCAGTATTTT.

The chain has TRBV7-9 and TRBJ2-5, with 11 nucleotides matching TRBD2. V lost 0 bases, J lost 4 bases, and 10 bases stayed unmatched. CDR1 SEHNR and CDR2 FQNEAQ come from the germline V gene (reference sequence). This CDR3 has 18 amino acids. Here the CDR3 reads CASSLAVAGGPSRETQYF. CDR3 sequence (DNA): TGTGCCAGCAGCTTAGCGGTAGCGGGAGGGCCTTCTCGAGAGACCCAGTACTTC. The complete variable domain, with remaining parts taken from reference TRBV7-9 and TRBJ2-5, reads DTGVSQNPRHKITKRGQNVTFRCDPISEHNRLYWYRQTLGQGPEFLTYFQNEAQLEKSRLLSDRFSAERPKGSFSTLEIQRTEQGDSAMYLCASSLAVAGGPSRETQYFGPGTRLLVL.

This chain joins TRBV9 and TRBJ2-7; 8 bases line up with TRBD2. Germline assignment: CDR1 SGDLS and CDR2 YYNGEE. With 3 bases clipped from V and 1 base from J, the junction kept 12 bases outside the gene matches. CDR3 length equals 17 residues. The CDR3 here is CASSAPRTAGGSYEQYF. The CDR3 nucleotides are TGTGCCAGCAGCGCCCCACGAACGGCGGGAGGTTCCTACGAGCAGTACTTC.

V usage is TRBV10-1 and J usage is TRBJ2-3, with D possibly matching TRBD2 (6 bases). From germline, CDR1 is WNHNN and CDR2 SYGVQD (reference sequence). Between the trimmed V and J ends, which lost 11 bases and 1 base, there was a span of 13 bases. This CDR3 region has 13 residues. The CDR3 reads CAPAGLGTDTQYF. The DNA of the CDR3 is TGCGCCCCGGCGGGACTTGGCACAGATACGCAGTATTTT.

A few counts support this clone. The chain employs TRBV24-1 and TRBJ1-5; no reliable D call. Looked up from germline, CDR1 is KGHDR and CDR2 is SFDVKD. This CDR3 has 13 residues. The ends were cut back, 5 bases at V and 5 bases at J, with 9 bases in the middle. This chain's CDR3 is CATSARGYQPQHF. As DNA, the CDR3 is TGTGCCACCAGTGCTCGGGGTTATCAGCCCCAGCATTTT.

The rearrangement uses TRBV28 and TRBJ1-2, with a tentative D call TRBD1 (5 bases). In germline, CDR1 is MDHEN, CDR2 SYDVKM. V lost 1 base and J 4 bases, leaving 19 bases between the germline ends. This CDR3 contains 17 residues. For the CDR3, the DNA is TGTGCCAGCAGTTTATCAGCAAACGGGGGTTTTGTCTATGGCTACACCTTC. It encodes CASSLSANGGFVYGYTF.

This chain uses TRBV4-1 with TRBJ1-2, with D possibly TRBD1 on 5 matching bases. The CDR3 runs to 14 residues. CDR1 MGHRA and CDR2 YSYEKL come from the germline V gene. V was pared by 1 base and J by 2 bases, with 8 bases between. The CDR3 is CASSQAPGNYGYTF. The DNA of the CDR3 is TGCGCCAGCAGCCAAGCCCCAGGGAACTATGGCTACACCTTC.

This chain links TRBV15 with TRBJ1-1; TRBD1 might be the D (5 bases). The V end was cut by 1 base, the J end by 7 bases, with 13 bases between. The CDR3 loop spans 14 amino acids. Germline CDR1 LNHNV, CDR2 YYDKDF (reference sequence). The CDR3 region has the DNA TGTGCCACCAGCAGAGTAACAGGTTCCAGTGAAGCTTTCTTT. Translation: CATSRVTGSSEAFF.

The rearrangement links TRBV24-1 to TRBJ1-5; 8 nucleotides line up with TRBD1. This CDR3 contains 16 residues. CDR1 and CDR2 from the germline V gene are KGHDR and SFDVKD. The V gene end was trimmed by 3 bases and the J gene end by 7 bases; junction bases not matched to a gene: 10. CDR3 bases: TGTGCCACCAGTGATGCGGGGGGGACAGGCCGACAGCCCCAGCATTTT. Translating it yields CATSDAGGTGRQPQHF.

This clone was detected a few times. This rearrangement joins TRBV28 to TRBJ1-3, with 8 bases identical to TRBD1. The CDR3 contains 14 residues. Unmatched junction bases numbered 3, after V lost 6 bases and J lost 2 bases. From germline, CDR1 is MDHEN and CDR2 SYDVKM. CDR3 coding DNA: TGTGCCAGCAGGCCGGGACAGGCTGGAAACACCATATATTTT. This codes for CASRPGQAGNTIYF.

The CDR3 loop reads CASSELGASGLQETQYF. In DNA form, the CDR3 reads TGTGCCAGCAGTGAATTAGGGGCTAGCGGATTACAAGAGACCCAGTACTTC. The genes are TRBV25-1 and TRBJ2-5; 7 positions match TRBD2. V was clipped by 1 base and J by 2 bases; unmatched bases: 10. The CDR3 contains 17 residues. Germline CDR1 MGHDK, CDR2 SYGVNS. The full variable domain, rest sourced from reference TRBV25-1 and TRBJ2-5, is EADIYQTPRYLVIGTGKKITLECSQTMGHDKMYWYQQDPGMELHLIHYSYGVNSTEKGDLSSESTVSRIRTEHFPLTLESARPSHTSQYLCASSELGASGLQETQYFGPGTRLLVL.

The chain uses TRBV7-8 and TRBJ1-1; TRBD1 matches 8 bases. CDR1 and CDR2 from the germline V gene are SGHVS and FQNEAQ. Trimming cost V 7 bases and J 0 bases; bases outside gene matches: 4. The CDR3 is made up of 14 amino acids. Here the CDR3 DNA reads TGTGCCAGCACCCGGACAGGGTTGAACACTGAAGCTTTCTTT. It codes for CASTRTGLNTEAFF.